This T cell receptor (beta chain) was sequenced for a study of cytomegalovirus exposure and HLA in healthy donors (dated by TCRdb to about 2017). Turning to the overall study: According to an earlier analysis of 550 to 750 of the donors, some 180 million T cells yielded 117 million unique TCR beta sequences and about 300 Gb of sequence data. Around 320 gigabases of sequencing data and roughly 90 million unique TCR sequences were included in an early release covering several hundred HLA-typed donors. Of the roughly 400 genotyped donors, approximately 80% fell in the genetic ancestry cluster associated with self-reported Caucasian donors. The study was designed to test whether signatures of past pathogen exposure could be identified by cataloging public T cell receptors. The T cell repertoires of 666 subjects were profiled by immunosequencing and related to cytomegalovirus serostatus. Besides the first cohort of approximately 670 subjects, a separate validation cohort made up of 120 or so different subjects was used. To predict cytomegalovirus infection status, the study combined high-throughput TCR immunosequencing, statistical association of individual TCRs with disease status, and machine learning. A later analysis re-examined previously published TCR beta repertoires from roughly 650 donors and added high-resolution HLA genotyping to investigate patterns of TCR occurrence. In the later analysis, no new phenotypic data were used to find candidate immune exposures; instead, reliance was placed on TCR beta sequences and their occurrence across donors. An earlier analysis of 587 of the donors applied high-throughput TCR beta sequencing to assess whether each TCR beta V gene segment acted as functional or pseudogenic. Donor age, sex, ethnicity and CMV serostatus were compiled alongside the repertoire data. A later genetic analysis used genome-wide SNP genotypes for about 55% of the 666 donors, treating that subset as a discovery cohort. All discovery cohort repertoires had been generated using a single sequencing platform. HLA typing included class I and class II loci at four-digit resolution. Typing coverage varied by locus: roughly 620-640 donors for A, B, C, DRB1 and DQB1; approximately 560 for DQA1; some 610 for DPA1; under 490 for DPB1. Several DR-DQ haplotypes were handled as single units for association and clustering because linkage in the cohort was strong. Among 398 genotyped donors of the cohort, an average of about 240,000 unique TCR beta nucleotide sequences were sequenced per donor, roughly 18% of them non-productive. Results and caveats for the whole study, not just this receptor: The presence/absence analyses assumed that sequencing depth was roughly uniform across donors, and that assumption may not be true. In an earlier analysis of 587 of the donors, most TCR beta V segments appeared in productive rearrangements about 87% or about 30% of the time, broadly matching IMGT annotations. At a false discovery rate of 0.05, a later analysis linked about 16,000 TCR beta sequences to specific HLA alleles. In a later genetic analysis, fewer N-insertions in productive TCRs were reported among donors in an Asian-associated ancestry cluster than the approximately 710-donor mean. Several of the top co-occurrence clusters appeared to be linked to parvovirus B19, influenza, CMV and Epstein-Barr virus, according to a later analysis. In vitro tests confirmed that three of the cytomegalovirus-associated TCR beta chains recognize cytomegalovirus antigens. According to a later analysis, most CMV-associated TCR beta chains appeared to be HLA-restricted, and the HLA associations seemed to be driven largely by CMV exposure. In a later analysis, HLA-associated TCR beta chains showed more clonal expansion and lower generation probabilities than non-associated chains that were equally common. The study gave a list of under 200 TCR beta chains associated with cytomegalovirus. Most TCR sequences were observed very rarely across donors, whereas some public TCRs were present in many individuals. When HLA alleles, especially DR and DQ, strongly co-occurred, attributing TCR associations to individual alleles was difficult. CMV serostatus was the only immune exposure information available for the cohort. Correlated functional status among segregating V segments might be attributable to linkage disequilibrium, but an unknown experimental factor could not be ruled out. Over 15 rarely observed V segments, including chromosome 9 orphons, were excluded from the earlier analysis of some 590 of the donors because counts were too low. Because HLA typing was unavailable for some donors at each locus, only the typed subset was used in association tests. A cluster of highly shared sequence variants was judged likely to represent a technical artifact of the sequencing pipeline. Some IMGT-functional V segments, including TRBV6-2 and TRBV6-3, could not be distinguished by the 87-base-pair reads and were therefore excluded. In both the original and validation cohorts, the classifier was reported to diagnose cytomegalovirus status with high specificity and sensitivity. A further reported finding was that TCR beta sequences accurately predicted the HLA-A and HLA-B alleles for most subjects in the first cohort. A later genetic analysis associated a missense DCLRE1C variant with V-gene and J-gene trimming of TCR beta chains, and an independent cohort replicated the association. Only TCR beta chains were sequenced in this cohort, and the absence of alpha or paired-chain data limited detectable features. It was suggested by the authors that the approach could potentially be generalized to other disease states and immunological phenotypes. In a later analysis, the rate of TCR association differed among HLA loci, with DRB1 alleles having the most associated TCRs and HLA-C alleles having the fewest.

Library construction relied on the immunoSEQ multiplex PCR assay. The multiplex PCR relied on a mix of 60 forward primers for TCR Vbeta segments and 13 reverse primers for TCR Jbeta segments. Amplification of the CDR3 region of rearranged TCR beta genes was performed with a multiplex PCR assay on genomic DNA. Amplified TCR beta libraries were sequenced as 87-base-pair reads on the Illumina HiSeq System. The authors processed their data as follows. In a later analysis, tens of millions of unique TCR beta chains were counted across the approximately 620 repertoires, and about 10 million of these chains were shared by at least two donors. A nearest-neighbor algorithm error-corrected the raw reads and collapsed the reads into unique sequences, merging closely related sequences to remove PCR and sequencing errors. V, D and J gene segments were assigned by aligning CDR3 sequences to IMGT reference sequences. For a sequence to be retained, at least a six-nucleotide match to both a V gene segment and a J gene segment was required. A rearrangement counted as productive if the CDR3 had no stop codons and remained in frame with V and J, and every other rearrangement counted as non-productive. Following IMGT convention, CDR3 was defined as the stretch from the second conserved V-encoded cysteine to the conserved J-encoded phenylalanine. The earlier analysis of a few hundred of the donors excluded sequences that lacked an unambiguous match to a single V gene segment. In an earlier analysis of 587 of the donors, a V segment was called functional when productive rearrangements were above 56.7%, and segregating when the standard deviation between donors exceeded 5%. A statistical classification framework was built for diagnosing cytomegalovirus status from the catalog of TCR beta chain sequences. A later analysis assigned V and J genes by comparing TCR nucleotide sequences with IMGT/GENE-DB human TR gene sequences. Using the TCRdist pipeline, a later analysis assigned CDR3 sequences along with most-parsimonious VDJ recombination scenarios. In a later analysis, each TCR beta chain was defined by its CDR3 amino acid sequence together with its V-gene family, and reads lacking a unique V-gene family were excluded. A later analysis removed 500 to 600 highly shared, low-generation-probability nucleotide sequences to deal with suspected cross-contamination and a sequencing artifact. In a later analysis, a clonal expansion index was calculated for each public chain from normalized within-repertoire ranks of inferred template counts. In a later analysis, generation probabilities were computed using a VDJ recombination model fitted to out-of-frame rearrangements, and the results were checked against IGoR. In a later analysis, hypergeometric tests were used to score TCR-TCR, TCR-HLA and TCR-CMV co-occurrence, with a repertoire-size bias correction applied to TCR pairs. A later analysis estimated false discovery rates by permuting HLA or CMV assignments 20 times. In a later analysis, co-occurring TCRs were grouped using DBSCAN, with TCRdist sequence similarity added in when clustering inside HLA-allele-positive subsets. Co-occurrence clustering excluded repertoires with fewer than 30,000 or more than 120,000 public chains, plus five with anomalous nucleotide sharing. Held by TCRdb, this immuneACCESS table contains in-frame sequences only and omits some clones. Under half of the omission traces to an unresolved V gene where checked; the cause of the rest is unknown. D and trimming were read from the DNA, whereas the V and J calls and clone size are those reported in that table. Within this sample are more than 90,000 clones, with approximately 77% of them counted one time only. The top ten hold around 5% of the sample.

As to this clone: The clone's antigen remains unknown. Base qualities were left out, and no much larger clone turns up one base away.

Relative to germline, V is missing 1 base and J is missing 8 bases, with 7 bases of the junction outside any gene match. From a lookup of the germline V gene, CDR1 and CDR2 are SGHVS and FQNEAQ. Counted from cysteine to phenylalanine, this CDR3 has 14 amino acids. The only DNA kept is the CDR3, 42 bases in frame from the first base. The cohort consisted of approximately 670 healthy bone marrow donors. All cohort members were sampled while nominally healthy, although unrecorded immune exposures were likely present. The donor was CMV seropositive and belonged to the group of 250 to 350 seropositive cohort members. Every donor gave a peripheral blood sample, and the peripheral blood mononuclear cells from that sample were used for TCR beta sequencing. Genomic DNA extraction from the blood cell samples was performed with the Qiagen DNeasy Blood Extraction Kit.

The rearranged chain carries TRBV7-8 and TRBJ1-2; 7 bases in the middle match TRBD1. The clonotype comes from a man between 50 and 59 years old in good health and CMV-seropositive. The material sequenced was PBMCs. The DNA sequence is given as TGTGCCAGCAGCTTAGACCAGGGGGTTGGAGGCTACACCTTC. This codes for CASSLDQGVGGYTF.